This T cell receptor beta chain was sequenced for a study of read filtering for tumor transcriptome and immune sequencing. At the level of the study: By R-ISS, stages I, II and III held around 8, 15 and 7 patients. Per sample, TCR-region reads ranged about 3.5 to 11 million by IR-seq, 85 to 1273 by RNA-seq.

General study results and limits: RNA-seq captured clonotypes less deeply and reliably than IR-seq. Sorted CD138-negative bone marrow cells were not purified T cells.

This clonotype appeared a few times. Antigen unknown. The V end was cut by 5 bases, the J end by 8 bases, with 15 bases between. This CDR3 has 13 residues. Looked up from germline, CDR1 is SGHVS and CDR2 is FNYEAQ. The library was built from about 400 ng RNA with molecular barcoded adaptors for alpha/delta and beta/gamma chains. MiXCR, applied by TCRdb to the reads, yields one record per CDR3 protein. The table lists 130,000 or so distinct CDR3 sequences, less than 15% of them singletons, with more than 6.5% in the top ten. The rearrangement joins TRBV7-6 to TRBJ1-1; D call uncertain. The sequence derives from a donor at least 40 years old with multiple myeloma. Material: a population of CD138-negative cells sorted from bone marrow. CDR3 nucleotide sequence: TGTGCCAGCAGCCCAGTCCCGGAGATAGAAGCTTTCTTT. Translation: CASSPVPEIEAFF.